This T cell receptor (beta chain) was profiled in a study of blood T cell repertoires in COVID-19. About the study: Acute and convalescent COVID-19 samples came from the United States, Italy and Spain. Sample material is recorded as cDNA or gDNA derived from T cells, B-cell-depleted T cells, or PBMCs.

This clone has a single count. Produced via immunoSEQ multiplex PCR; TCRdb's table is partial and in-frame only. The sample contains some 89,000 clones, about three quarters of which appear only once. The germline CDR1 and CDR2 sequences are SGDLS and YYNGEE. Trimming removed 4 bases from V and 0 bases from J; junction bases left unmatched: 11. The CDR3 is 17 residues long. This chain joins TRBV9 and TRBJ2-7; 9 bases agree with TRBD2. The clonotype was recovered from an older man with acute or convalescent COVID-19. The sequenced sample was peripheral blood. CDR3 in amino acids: CASSPEPRTSASYEQYF. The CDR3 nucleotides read TGTGCCAGCAGCCCTGAACCTCGGACTAGCGCCTCCTACGAGCAGTACTTC.